The clone carrying this T cell receptor beta chain was observed a few times. Its antigen is currently unknown. The TCR beta CDR3 regions underwent amplification using RNA transcripts as the source. A first-round RT-PCR of the TCR CDR3 used the HTBI primer set. TCRdb re-derived calls from the multiplex PCR reads in MiXCR, one entry per CDR3 protein. Of around 690,000 distinct CDR3 sequences in the sample, 20% to 25% were seen once. The data stem from a study of T cells in Graves' hyperthyroidism and ophthalmopathy. Study-wide background: Peripheral blood was taken when the disease was first diagnosed, before any treatment began.

Study findings and constraints: Blood shared most expanded thyroid clonotypes above 0.001.

This TCR was recovered from a man under 40 with Graves' ophthalmopathy. Sequencing used blood.

The CDR3, as DNA: TGTGCCAGCAGCGCCCTAGGCCATAGCAATCAGCCCCAGCATTTT. It encodes CASSALGHSNQPQHF. The chain uses TRBV7-6 and TRBJ1-5; D unclear. Between the trimmed V and J ends, which lost 5 bases and 0 bases, there was a span of 11 bases. This CDR3 comprises 15 residues. Germline V gene data show CDR1 as SGHVS and CDR2 as FNYEAQ. Complete variable domain (other parts from reference TRBV7-6 and TRBJ1-5): GAGVSQSPRYKVTKRGQDVALRCDPISGHVSLYWYRQALGQGPEFLTYFNYEAQQDKSGLPNDRFSAERPEGSISTLTIQRTEQRDSAMYRCASSALGHSNQPQHFGDGTRLSIL.